The 18 T cell receptor beta chains listed next were all sequenced from one sample in a study of cytomegalovirus exposure and HLA in healthy donors (dated by TCRdb to 2016 to 2017). Library preparation employed the immunoSEQ multiplex PCR assay. The multiplex PCR relied on a mix of 60 forward primers for TCR Vbeta segments and 13 reverse primers for TCR Jbeta segments. TCRdb took this table from immuneACCESS and kept in-frame rearrangements with V and J called. Such tables lack part of the clones; where checked against another copy, unresolved V genes explain under half of the gap, and the rest is unexplained. This sample gives 250,000 to 350,000 clones in total; around 90% of them show up just once. More than 2% of the sample is in the top ten clones. Sequenced: PBMCs. The receptor set was obtained from a woman between 18 and 30 years old in good health and CMV-seronegative.

The chain joins TRBV7-2 to TRBJ2-5; 9 bases are shared with TRBD2. The J call may be mistaken, given a closer DNA end match to TRBJ2-7. Germline loops: CDR1 SGHTA, CDR2 FQGNSA. The CDR3 runs to 13 residues. The CDR3 DNA reads TGTGCCAGCAGCCTCGGGACTAGCATCGAGCAGTACTTC. Residues: CASSLGTSIEQYF.

This rearrangement joins TRBV5-1 to TRBJ2-3; D perhaps matches TRBD2 (5 bases). V was shortened by 2 bases and J by 5 bases, with 6 bases between the two germline ends. The CDR3 is 12 amino acids. Per the germline V gene, CDR1 is SGHRS and CDR2 is YFSETQ. The CDR3 sequence is CASSLEGDTQYF. CDR3 nucleotides: TGCGCCAGCAGCTTAGAGGGAGATACGCAGTATTTT.

Concerning this clone itself: Other DNA sequences from this sample encode an identical CDR3 as well. The chain joins TRBV11-3 to TRBJ1-1; possible D gene TRBD1, 5 bases. CDR3 length equals 13 residues. V was shortened by 3 bases and J by 2 bases, with 7 bases between the two germline ends. The V gene's germline CDR1 is SGHNT and CDR2 YENEEA. CDR3 protein: CASSFQGNTEAFF. The CDR3 DNA follows: TGTGCCAGCAGCTTCCAGGGAAACACTGAAGCTTTCTTT.

The chain couples TRBV6-4 to TRBJ1-4; D remains ambiguous. CDR3 length: 12 amino acids. Trimming left V 3 bases short and J 8 bases short, with 7 bases between. Germline CDR1 is MRHNA and CDR2 is SNTAGT. CDR3 loop: CASSETGEKLFF. Written as DNA, the CDR3 is TGTGCCAGCAGTGAGACGGGAGAAAAACTGTTTTTT.

The chain combines TRBV9 with TRBJ1-2, with 7 bases aligning to TRBD1. Looked up from germline, CDR1 is SGDLS and CDR2 is YYNGEE. V shed 0 bases and J 4 bases; nucleotides not matched to a gene: 6. The CDR3 spans 15 residues. The CDR3 nucleotides are TGTGCCAGCAGCGTAGGGCGGGACAGAGTCTATGGCTACACCTTC. Protein product: CASSVGRDRVYGYTF.

The chain has TRBV13 and TRBJ2-3; D might be TRBD1 (6 bases). Germline lookup yields CDR1 PRHDT and CDR2 FYEKMQ (reference sequence). V shed 1 base and J shed 5 bases, with 7 bases lying between them. The CDR3 runs 13 residues. The CDR3 spells CASSLEGGDTQYF. CDR3 in DNA: TGTGCCAGCAGCTTAGAAGGGGGAGATACGCAGTATTTT.

V and J are TRBV29-1 and TRBJ2-1, with 13 positions matching TRBD2. With V trimmed by 7 bases and J by 7 bases, 4 bases remained unmatched. This CDR3 has 13 residues. Germline V gene data show CDR1 as SQVTM and CDR2 as ANQGSEA. This chain's CDR3 is CSGRLAGGNEQFF. CDR3 nucleotide sequence: TGCAGCGGCCGACTAGCGGGGGGAAATGAGCAGTTCTTC.

This sequence joins TRBV5-6 and TRBJ2-5, with 12 bases lining up with TRBD2. Germline CDR1 SGHDT, CDR2 YYEEEE. The CDR3 length is 15 residues. The V and J ends lost 2 bases and 7 bases, in that order; junction bases with no gene match: 6. CDR3 coding DNA: TGTGCCAGCAGCTTCCTAGCGGGGGGGCCTGGGACCCAGTACTTC. Translated, it gives CASSFLAGGPGTQYF.

This chain connects TRBV18 to TRBJ2-3; D is uncertain. In germline, CDR1 is KGHSH, CDR2 LQKENI. This CDR3 region has 13 residues. V was shortened by 2 bases and J by 0 bases, with 3 bases between the two germline ends. CDR3 sequence: CASSPTSTDTQYF. The DNA for the CDR3 is TGTGCCAGCTCACCAACTAGCACAGATACGCAGTATTTT.

This chain links TRBV6-1 with TRBJ2-7, with a possible D match to TRBD2 (6 bases). The CDR3 length is 15 residues. V was trimmed by 0 bases and J by 4 bases, leaving 13 bases between them. Germline CDR1 and CDR2: MNHNS and SASEGT. The CDR3: CASSEASGTQYEQYF. CDR3 DNA sequence: TGTGCCAGCAGTGAAGCATCTGGGACTCAATACGAGCAGTACTTC.

The rearrangement uses TRBV7-9 and TRBJ1-1; tentative D call: TRBD1 (6 bases). The V end lost 5 bases, the J end lost 11 bases, and 15 bases lay between the germline ends. The CDR3 has 12 amino acids. Germline loops: CDR1 SEHNR, CDR2 FQNEAQ (reference sequence). The CDR3 reads CASSTTGMKAFF. DNA for the CDR3: TGTGCCAGCAGCACAACAGGGATGAAGGCTTTCTTT.

The chain links TRBV6-5 to TRBJ1-2; D might be TRBD1 (6 bases). Germline lookup yields CDR1 MNHEY and CDR2 SVGAGI. The CDR3 consists of 15 residues. Trimming shortened V by 2 bases and J by 2 bases, and 12 bases separated the two germline ends. CDR3 nucleotides: TGTGCCAGCAGTTACCGGGACACCGTAAACTATGGCTACACCTTC. This gives the protein CASSYRDTVNYGYTF.

This sequence joins TRBV5-4 and TRBJ2-6; 8 bases are a match to TRBD1. Germline values: CDR1 SGHNT, CDR2 YYREEE (reference sequence). The CDR3 totals 16 residues. Trimming at V came to 4 bases and at J to 0 bases, leaving 3 bases not matched to a gene. The CDR3, as DNA: TGTGCCAGCAGCCTAGGACAGGGCTCTGGGGCCAACGTCCTGACTTTC. Residues: CASSLGQGSGANVLTF.

This chain links TRBV6-1 with TRBJ2-1; D unclear. Trimming removed 7 bases from V and 8 bases from J, with 15 bases in between. Germline CDR1 MNHNS, CDR2 SASEGT. The CDR3 runs 13 residues. DNA of the CDR3: TGTGCCAGCACCAAATCGGTCATCCATGAGCAGTTCTTC. This gives the protein CASTKSVIHEQFF.

The genes are TRBV12-5 and TRBJ1-4; the match to TRBD1 covers 10 bases. Germline loops: CDR1 LGHNT, CDR2 FRNRAP. J was trimmed by 5 bases and V by 5 bases; bases with no gene match: 2. The CDR3 contains 14 residues. This CDR3 reads CASGPGQGNEKLFF. In nucleotides, the CDR3 is TGTGCTAGTGGTCCGGGACAGGGGAATGAAAAACTGTTTTTT.

This clone turned up a few times. The chain joins TRBV7-9 to TRBJ1-2, with a tentative D call TRBD1 (5 bases). In germline, CDR1 is SEHNR, CDR2 FQNEAQ (reference sequence). V gave up 0 bases and J gave up 10 bases, with 9 bases separating them. The CDR3 covers 12 residues. The CDR3 DNA reads TGTGCCAGCAGCTTAGCGGGGCTGGACTACACCTTC. It translates to CASSLAGLDYTF.

The rearrangement joins TRBV10-3 to TRBJ2-4, with TRBD1 identical over 9 bases. Germline V gives CDR1 ENHRY, CDR2 SYGVKD. The trim removed 0 bases at V and 5 bases at J, leaving 14 bases unmatched. This CDR3 spans 19 amino acids. The CDR3 is CAISESQLGGQGVQNIQYF. The CDR3 bases are TGTGCCATCAGTGAGTCGCAGTTGGGGGGACAGGGTGTCCAAAACATTCAGTACTTC.

On this clone: Other nucleotide sequences from this sample produce the same CDR3. This chain links TRBV27 with TRBJ1-6, with TRBD1 identical over 7 bases. V trimming: 6 bases; J trimming: 13 bases; junction bases outside the gene matches: 6. The CDR3 has 12 amino acids. CDR1 is MNHEY and CDR2 is SMNVEV in the germline V gene (reference sequence). The CDR3 sequence is CASRTGESPLHF. The CDR3 DNA reads as TGTGCCAGCAGAACAGGGGAATCCCCCCTCCACTTT.